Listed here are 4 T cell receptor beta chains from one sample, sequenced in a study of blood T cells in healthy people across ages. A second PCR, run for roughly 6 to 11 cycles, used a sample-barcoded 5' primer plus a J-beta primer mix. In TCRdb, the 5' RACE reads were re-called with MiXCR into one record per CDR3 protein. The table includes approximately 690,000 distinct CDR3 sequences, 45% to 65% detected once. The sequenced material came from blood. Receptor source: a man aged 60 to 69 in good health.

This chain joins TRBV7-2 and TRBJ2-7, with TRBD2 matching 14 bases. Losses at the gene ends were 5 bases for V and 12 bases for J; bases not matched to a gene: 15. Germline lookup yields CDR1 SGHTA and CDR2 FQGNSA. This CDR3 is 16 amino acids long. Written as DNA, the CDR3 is TGTGCCAGCAGCCCCAGGACTAGCGGGGGGAAAGAGACCCGGTACTTC. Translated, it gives CASSPRTSGGKETRYF.

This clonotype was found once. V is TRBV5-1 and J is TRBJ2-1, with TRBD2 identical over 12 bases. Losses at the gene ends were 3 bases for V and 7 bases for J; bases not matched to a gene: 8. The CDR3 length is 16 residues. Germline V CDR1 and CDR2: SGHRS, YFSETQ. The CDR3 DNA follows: TGCGCCAGCAGCTCAAACCCTAGCGGGAGGGGGAATGAGCAGTTCTTC. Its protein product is CASSSNPSGRGNEQFF.

The CDR3 is CASSLEGGKVQPQHF. CDR3 coding DNA: TGCGCCAGCAGCTTGGAGGGGGGCAAGGTTCAGCCCCAGCATTTT. This sequence joins TRBV5-1 and TRBJ1-5; tentative D call: TRBD1 (6 bases). The CDR3 sequence is 15 residues long. V lost 0 bases and J lost 6, with 13 bases in between. The V gene's germline CDR1 is SGHRS and CDR2 YFSETQ.

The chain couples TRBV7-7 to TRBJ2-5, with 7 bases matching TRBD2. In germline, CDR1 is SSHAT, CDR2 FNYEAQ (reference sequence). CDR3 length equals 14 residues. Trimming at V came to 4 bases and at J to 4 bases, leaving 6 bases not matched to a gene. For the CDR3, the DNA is TGTGCCAGCAGCTCCGGACTAGAGGCAGAGACCCAGTACTTC. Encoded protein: CASSSGLEAETQYF.